This entry lists 28 T cell receptor beta chains sequenced from one sample in a study of blood T cell repertoires in COVID-19. Clones were read by immunoSEQ multiplex PCR, and TCRdb kept only the in-frame ones, dropping some. This sample has about 300,000 clones, with approximately 90% found just once. Sequencing was done on a sample of peripheral blood. The receptor source for this set is a woman aged 30 to 39 with COVID-19, enrolled during active disease.

This clone has only one observation. The chain carries TRBV6-6 and TRBJ1-4; possible D gene TRBD1, 6 bases. With 2 bases removed from V and 3 bases from J, the gap between germline ends came to 13 bases. CDR1 is MNHNY and CDR2 is SVGAGI in the germline V gene (reference sequence). This CDR3 has 16 amino acids. The CDR3: CASSYPRGGPNEKLFF. In DNA, the CDR3 is TGTGCCAGCAGTTACCCGAGGGGGGGACCTAATGAAAAACTGTTTTTT.

The V and J genes are TRBV20-1 and TRBJ2-1; a weak D match, TRBD2 (5 bases). The ends were cut back, 3 bases at V and 1 base at J, with 10 bases in the middle. Germline CDR1 is DFQATT and CDR2 is SNEGSKA (reference sequence). The length of the CDR3 is 14 residues. The DNA for the CDR3 is TGCAGTGCTAGTGCCGCGGGTTCCTACAATGAGCAGTTCTTC. Its translation is CSASAAGSYNEQFF.

This chain connects TRBV6-5 to TRBJ1-2; tentative D call: TRBD1 (6 bases). This CDR3 is built from 15 residues. CDR1 and CDR2 from the germline V gene are MNHEY and SVGAGI. The V gene lost 4 bases and the J gene lost 5 bases, with 17 bases spanning the gap. The CDR3 loop reads CASSLKYRDGYGYTF. The CDR3 DNA reads as TGTGCCAGCAGTTTAAAGTACAGGGACGGGTATGGCTACACCTTC.

The rearrangement links TRBV30 to TRBJ1-1; perhaps TRBD1 as D (5 bases). V was cut by 1 base and J by 2 bases, with 8 bases left in between. The CDR3 has 13 amino acids. CDR1 is GTSNPN and CDR2 is SVGIG in the germline V gene (reference sequence). CDR3 sequence reads: CAWSEQANTEAFF. The CDR3 coding sequence is TGTGCCTGGAGTGAACAGGCTAACACTGAAGCTTTCTTT.

V gene TRBV11-2 combines with J gene TRBJ2-7; D is uncertain. Germline values: CDR1 SGHAT, CDR2 FQNNGV. With 7 bases removed from V and 9 bases from J, the gap between germline ends came to 16 bases. The CDR3 loop spans 12 amino acids. This chain's CDR3 is CASTAGRSGQYF. CDR3 DNA sequence: TGTGCCAGCACCGCTGGCCGTTCAGGGCAGTACTTC. Full variable domain (remainder filled in from reference TRBV11-2 and TRBJ2-7): EAGVAQSPRYKIIEKRQSVAFWCNPISGHATLYWYQQILGQGPKLLIQFQNNGVVDDSQLPKDRFSAERLKGVDSTLKIQPAKLEDSAVYLCASTAGRSGQYFGPGTRLTVT.

This clone was counted once. The V call is TRBV10-3, the J call TRBJ1-1, with D perhaps TRBD1 (5 bases). This CDR3 has 13 residues. V dropped 2 bases and J dropped 1 base, with 5 bases sitting between them. Germline CDR1 ENHRY, CDR2 SYGVKD. In DNA, the CDR3 is TGTGCCATCAGTGAGGACAGGAACACTGAAGCTTTCTTT. It is translated as CAISEDRNTEAFF.

This chain's CDR3 is CASSLLQGFGGYTF. CDR3 coding DNA: TGTGCCAGCAGTTTATTACAGGGATTTGGTGGCTACACCTTC. This sequence joins TRBV28 and TRBJ1-2; D possibly corresponds to TRBD1 (6 bases). Trimming removed 1 base at V and 7 bases at J, with 13 bases between. The germline gives CDR1 MDHEN, CDR2 SYDVKM. The CDR3 spans 14 residues.

The rearrangement links TRBV2 to TRBJ2-4, with TRBD1 identical over 7 bases. Looked up from germline, CDR1 is SNHLY and CDR2 is FYNNEI. Unmatched junction bases numbered 6, after V lost 4 bases and J lost 3 bases. The CDR3 has 15 residues. The CDR3 reads CASSATGVGKNIQYF. As DNA, the CDR3 is TGTGCCAGCAGTGCCACAGGGGTTGGCAAAAACATTCAGTACTTC.

V is TRBV5-1 and J is TRBJ2-5; TRBD2 matches 12 bases. The CDR3 length is 17 residues. After removal of 4 bases from V and 5 bases from J, the junction contained 12 bases not matched to a gene. Germline CDR1 reads SGHRS; CDR2 reads YFSETQ. The DNA of the CDR3 is TGCGCCAGCAGCCCTAGACTAGCGGGAGACAGACGGGAGACCCAGTACTTC. Its protein is CASSPRLAGDRRETQYF. The full variable domain, completed using reference TRBV5-1 and TRBJ2-5, is KAGVTQTPRYLIKTRGQQVTLSCSPISGHRSVSWYQQTPGQGLQFLFEYFSETQRNKGNFPGRFSGRQFSNSRSEMNVSTLELGDSALYLCASSPRLAGDRRETQYFGPGTRLLVL.

The chain links TRBV20-1 to TRBJ2-1; no clear D gene. CDR1 DFQATT and CDR2 SNEGSKA come from the germline V gene (reference sequence). V was pared by 3 bases and J by 9 bases, with 9 bases between. This CDR3 contains 11 residues. CDR3 bases: TGCAGTGCTAGGGAGTTCGGTGAGCAGTTCTTC. Its protein product is CSAREFGEQFF.

This clone was recorded only once. Here the CDR3 DNA reads TGTGCCAGCCAGCTAGAACCCTCGACGAGAGAGACCCAGTACTTC. Residues: CASQLEPSTRETQYF. The rearrangement links TRBV3-1 (or the pseudogene TRBV3-2) to TRBJ2-5; D not resolved. Trimming took off 8 bases at V and 4 bases at J, with 20 bases between the two ends. The CDR3 spans 15 residues. CDR1 is LGHDT and CDR2 is YNNKEL in the germline V gene (reference sequence).

The chain uses TRBV29-1 and TRBJ1-6; possible D gene TRBD1, 6 bases. Per the germline V gene, CDR1 is SQVTM and CDR2 is ANQGSEA. Trimming took 6 bases from V and 3 from J, leaving 9 bases between them. CDR3 length equals 13 residues. The CDR3 coding sequence is TGCAGCGTCCGGACAGACTATAATTCACCCCTCCACTTT. Its translation is CSVRTDYNSPLHF.

The genes are TRBV7-9 and TRBJ1-4; D gene ambiguous. CDR1 SEHNR and CDR2 FQNEAQ come from the germline V gene (reference sequence). The CDR3 sequence is 12 residues long. The V gene lost 2 bases and the J gene lost 7 bases, with 5 bases spanning the gap. The CDR3 is CASSLTSEKLFF. In nucleotides, the CDR3 is TGTGCCAGCAGCTTAACGAGTGAAAAACTGTTTTTT.

The chain combines TRBV5-1 with TRBJ2-7; the match to TRBD1 covers 9 bases. The CDR3 has 15 amino acids. From germline, CDR1 is SGHRS and CDR2 YFSETQ. With 10 bases clipped from V and 3 bases from J, the junction kept 14 bases outside the gene matches. CDR3 in DNA: TGCGCCTCTTGCCAAGGGAGGACAGGGGACTACGAGCAGTACTTC. It translates to CASCQGRTGDYEQYF.

V usage is TRBV25-1 and J usage is TRBJ1-1; 9 nucleotides agree with TRBD1. The ends lost 2 bases at V and 9 bases at J; junction bases unmatched: 4. The CDR3 totals 13 residues. The V gene's germline CDR1 is MGHDK and CDR2 SYGVNS. CDR3 in amino acids: CASSEDGTGKAFF. The DNA for the CDR3 is TGTGCCAGCAGTGAAGACGGGACAGGGAAAGCTTTCTTT. The full variable domain, in which reference TRBV25-1 and TRBJ1-1 provide the parts outside the CDR3, is EADIYQTPRYLVIGTGKKITLECSQTMGHDKMYWYQQDPGMELHLIHYSYGVNSTEKGDLSSESTVSRIRTEHFPLTLESARPSHTSQYLCASSEDGTGKAFFGQGTRLTVV.

A note on this clone: Different DNA sequences within this sample yield the same CDR3. The DNA of the CDR3 is TGTGCCAGCAGTCCGCGGGGCTACGAGCAGTACTTC. Translating gives CASSPRGYEQYF. The gene calls are TRBV12-3 or TRBV12-4 and TRBJ2-7; D might be TRBD2 (6 bases). The length of the CDR3 is 12 residues. With 5 bases removed from V and 3 bases from J, the gap between germline ends came to 8 bases.

J is TRBJ2-7 and V is TRBV6-2 or TRBV6-3; possible D gene TRBD2, 5 bases. CDR1 and CDR2 (germline): MNHEY, SVGEGT. The CDR3 is 15 amino acids. The germline V and J ends were trimmed by 2 bases and 5 bases, with 16 bases remaining between them. DNA for the CDR3: TGTGCCAGCAGTTACGCACGGGATCCCCCCCACGAGCAGTACTTC. Protein sequence: CASSYARDPPHEQYF.

The V gene is TRBV25-1, the J gene TRBJ2-3; the match to TRBD1 covers 9 bases. Germline CDR1 reads MGHDK; CDR2 reads SYGVNS. Germline trimming cut 2 bases from V and 2 bases from J; bases unmatched to any gene: 5. The CDR3 is 16 residues long. CDR3 residues: CASSEGGQGYTDTQYF. CDR3 sequence (DNA): TGTGCCAGCAGTGAAGGAGGACAGGGGTACACAGATACGCAGTATTTT.

The chain links TRBV9 to TRBJ2-3; 7 bases are shared with TRBD2. V lost 1 base and J lost 0; bases outside the gene matches: 2. Germline CDR1 is SGDLS and CDR2 is YYNGEE. This CDR3 contains 15 residues. CDR3 nucleotides: TGTGCCAGCAGCGTATCAGCGGGGAGCACAGATACGCAGTATTTT. This translates into CASSVSAGSTDTQYF.

This clone was found a few times. This chain links TRBV7-9 with TRBJ1-5; TRBD1 matches at 10 bases. The CDR3 is 15 residues long. CDR1 and CDR2 from the germline V gene are SEHNR and FQNEAQ (reference sequence). The ends lost 6 bases at V and 4 bases at J; junction bases unmatched: 6. The CDR3 sequence: CASSYGTGDNQPQHF. CDR3 in DNA: TGTGCCAGCAGTTACGGGACAGGGGATAATCAGCCCCAGCATTTT.

This sequence joins TRBV28 and TRBJ2-7; 8 bases fit TRBD1. The CDR3 length is 14 residues. Germline loops: CDR1 MDHEN, CDR2 SYDVKM. With 5 bases clipped from V and 4 bases from J, the junction kept 7 bases outside the gene matches. CDR3 sequence: CASSNLRQGYEQYF. The CDR3 DNA is TGTGCCAGCAGTAATCTACGACAGGGGTACGAGCAGTACTTC.

The gene calls are TRBV2 and TRBJ1-2, with D possibly being TRBD1 (5 bases). Germline CDR1 is SNHLY and CDR2 is FYNNEI. V gave up 6 bases and J gave up 5 bases, with 10 bases separating them. The CDR3 is made up of 12 amino acids. The chain's CDR3 is CASREGRYGYTF. The DNA for the CDR3 is TGTGCCAGCAGGGAGGGACGGTATGGCTACACCTTC.

The rearrangement joins TRBV30 to TRBJ1-1; tentatively, D is TRBD1 (5 bases). The germline V gene encodes CDR1 GTSNPN and CDR2 SVGIG (reference sequence). CDR3 length: 15 residues. Trimming removed 0 bases from V and 4 bases from J, with 15 bases in between. CDR3 sequence: CAWSVLPGWGTEAFF. The CDR3 DNA follows: TGTGCCTGGAGTGTACTCCCAGGGTGGGGCACTGAAGCTTTCTTT.

The V and J genes are TRBV29-1 and TRBJ1-1; TRBD1 is a possible D gene (5 bases). Trimming shortened V by 4 bases and J by 1 base, and 13 bases separated the two germline ends. Germline values: CDR1 SQVTM, CDR2 ANQGSEA. CDR3 length equals 14 residues. CDR3 coding DNA: TGCAGCGTTGTTCGGGGGTCAGGGAACACTGAAGCTTTCTTT. Protein sequence: CSVVRGSGNTEAFF.

This rearrangement joins TRBV20-1 to TRBJ2-5, with 7 positions matching TRBD1. CDR1 is DFQATT, CDR2 SNEGSKA, per germline (reference sequence). This CDR3 has 11 residues. CDR3 sequence (DNA): TGCAGCGCCGACAGGGAAGAGACCCAGTACTTC. Translation gives CSADREETQYF.

This sequence joins TRBV10-3 and TRBJ2-6; TRBD1 is a possible D gene (7 bases). The CDR3 has 16 residues. The germline gives CDR1 ENHRY, CDR2 SYGVKD. Trimming stripped 11 bases from V and 4 bases from J, with 21 bases between. CDR3 in amino acids: CALRQGEAGGANVLTF. The CDR3, as DNA: TGTGCCCTCCGACAGGGAGAGGCGGGAGGGGCCAACGTCCTGACTTTC.

V gene TRBV3-1 (or the pseudogene TRBV3-2) combines with J gene TRBJ1-2; D possibly corresponds to TRBD1 (5 bases). CDR3 size: 15 residues. Germline CDR1 reads LGHDT; CDR2 reads YNNKEL (reference sequence). Trimming cost V 5 bases and J 4 bases, with 17 bases left between them. The CDR3 DNA reads as TGTGCCAGCAGCTACACGGGCGGAGGGGTCTATGGCTACACCTTC. Translation gives CASSYTGGGVYGYTF.

The chain employs TRBV24-1 and TRBJ2-5; D possibly corresponds to TRBD2 (6 bases). The CDR3 loop spans 12 amino acids. The germline gives CDR1 KGHDR, CDR2 SFDVKD. With 3 bases removed from V and 5 bases from J, the gap between germline ends came to 6 bases. In DNA form, the CDR3 reads TGTGCCACCAGTGATGGGAGGGAGACCCAGTACTTC. It codes for CATSDGRETQYF.